The rows below give T cell receptor beta chains drawn from one sample of a study of beta chain features in type 1 diabetes. Only in-frame clones appear in the TCRdb table, and some are missing; sequencing was by immunoSEQ multiplex PCR. The sample contains some 700,000 clones, 13% of which appear only once. Sequencing used naive CD4+ T cells from blood. All receptors come from a young man with type 1 diabetes. Each CDR3 is given with its conserved first and last residue. The D gene is left open where the match is weak. Size is stated for part of the rows, as once, few or many counts, or as a class when the clone is expanded.

v_gene: TRBV5-4
d_gene: NA
len: 18
j_gene: TRBJ1-6
abundance: NA
CDR3nt: TGTGCCAGCAGCCGCGGCGGGATCCCTGCTCTCTATAATTCACCCCTCCACTTT
CDR3aa: CASSRGGIPALYNSPLHF

v_gene: TRBV30
d_gene: NA
len: 14
j_gene: TRBJ1-5
abundance: few
CDR3nt: TGTGCCTGGAGTGGAAGACTCCCCGATCAGCCCCAGCATTTT
CDR3aa: CAWSGRLPDQPQHF

v_gene: TRBV30
d_gene: NA
len: 11
j_gene: TRBJ2-5
abundance: NA
CDR3nt: TGTGCCTGGAGTCGAAGCAAGGCCCAGTACTTC
CDR3aa: CAWSRSKAQYF

v_gene: TRBV5-6
d_gene: NA
len: 15
j_gene: TRBJ2-2
abundance: NA
CDR3nt: TGTGCCAGCAGCTTGTTGGACAGGAACACCGGGGAGCTGTTTTTT
CDR3aa: CASSLLDRNTGELFF

v_gene: TRBV4-1
d_gene: NA
len: 12
j_gene: TRBJ1-2
abundance: few
CDR3nt: TGCGCCAGCAGCCAAGTTGACTATGGCTACACCTTC
CDR3aa: CASSQVDYGYTF

v_gene: TRBV29-1
d_gene: NA
len: 13
j_gene: TRBJ2-3
abundance: few
CDR3nt: TGCAGCGTTGAAGAAGGGGCGCAAACTACGCAGTATTTT
CDR3aa: CSVEEGAQTTQYF

v_gene: TRBV5-1
d_gene: NA
len: 16
j_gene: TRBJ2-6
abundance: NA
CDR3nt: TGCGCCAGCAGCCGGGATCAGAGCTCTGGGGCCAACGTCCTGACTTTC
CDR3aa: CASSRDQSSGANVLTF

v_gene: TRBV18
d_gene: NA
len: 13
j_gene: TRBJ1-1
abundance: NA
CDR3nt: TGTGCCAGCTCACTAGTTGACAGACCTGAAGCTTTCTTT
CDR3aa: CASSLVDRPEAFF

v_gene: TRBV7-8
d_gene: TRBD1
len: 13
j_gene: TRBJ1-2
abundance: few
CDR3nt: TGTGCCAGCAGCCAGGGGGTCTTGTATGGCTACACCTTC
CDR3aa: CASSQGVLYGYTF

v_gene: TRBV5-4
d_gene: NA
len: 16
j_gene: TRBJ2-5
abundance: few
CDR3nt: TGTGCCAGCAGCTTGGGGGACACTTGGTACCAAGAGACCCAGTACTTC
CDR3aa: CASSLGDTWYQETQYF

v_gene: TRBV25-1
d_gene: TRBD1
len: 16
j_gene: TRBJ2-5
abundance: NA
CDR3nt: TGTGCCAGCGGAGCGTCCGGGACAGAGTACCAAGAGACCCAGTACTTC
CDR3aa: CASGASGTEYQETQYF

v_gene: TRBV14
d_gene: TRBD2
len: 15
j_gene: TRBJ2-7
abundance: NA
CDR3nt: TGTGCCAGCAGCCAACGTGGGACTAGCCACTACGAGCAGTACTTC
CDR3aa: CASSQRGTSHYEQYF

v_gene: TRBV6-1
d_gene: NA
len: 15
j_gene: TRBJ2-7
abundance: NA
CDR3nt: TGTGCCAGCAGTGAATGGAGGGGACCCTCCTACGAGCAGTACTTC
CDR3aa: CASSEWRGPSYEQYF

v_gene: TRBV15
d_gene: NA
len: 14
j_gene: TRBJ2-2
abundance: NA
CDR3nt: TGTGCCACCAGCAGAGCAGGGAACACCGGGGAGCTGTTTTTT
CDR3aa: CATSRAGNTGELFF

v_gene: TRBV6-6
d_gene: NA
len: 15
j_gene: TRBJ2-7
abundance: few
CDR3nt: TGTGCCAGCAGTTACGATGATGAACAGTTCTACGAGCAGTACTTC
CDR3aa: CASSYDDEQFYEQYF

v_gene: TRBV5-1
d_gene: NA
len: 15
j_gene: TRBJ2-1
abundance: NA
CDR3nt: TGCGCCAGCAGCGGGGGAGCGACCCCAGACAATGAGCAGTTCTTC
CDR3aa: CASSGGATPDNEQFF

v_gene: TRBV12-5
d_gene: TRBD1
len: 13
j_gene: TRBJ2-2
abundance: few
CDR3nt: TGTGCTAGTGGGGACAGGGATAACGGGGAGCTGTTTTTT
CDR3aa: CASGDRDNGELFF

v_gene: TRBV5-4
d_gene: TRBD2
len: 18
j_gene: TRBJ2-3
abundance: few
CDR3nt: TGTGCCAGCAGCTTGGCCCTAGCGGGGGGTCCTAGCACAGATACGCAGTATTTT
CDR3aa: CASSLALAGGPSTDTQYF

v_gene: TRBV9
d_gene: NA
len: 12
j_gene: TRBJ2-2
abundance: few
CDR3nt: TGTGCCAGCAGCGTAGTCCTCGGGGAGCTGTTTTTT
CDR3aa: CASSVVLGELFF

v_gene: TRBV7-6
d_gene: NA
len: 14
j_gene: TRBJ2-3
abundance: NA
CDR3nt: TGTGCCAGCACCCCTGGCTTTAGCACAGATACGCAGTATTTT
CDR3aa: CASTPGFSTDTQYF

v_gene: TRBV5-6
d_gene: NA
len: 14
j_gene: TRBJ1-5
abundance: NA
CDR3nt: TGTGCCAGCAGCTTATTTGGGGATGGCCAGCCCCAGCATTTT
CDR3aa: CASSLFGDGQPQHF

v_gene: TRBV9
d_gene: TRBD2
len: 17
j_gene: TRBJ2-5
abundance: NA
CDR3nt: TGTGCCAGCAGCGCCAGACTAGCGGGGGGAGTCCGAGAGACCCAGTACTTC
CDR3aa: CASSARLAGGVRETQYF

v_gene: TRBV28
d_gene: TRBD1
len: 14
j_gene: TRBJ1-5
abundance: few
CDR3nt: TGTGCCAGCAGTTCGCAGGGGGCATGGCAGCCCCAGCATTTT
CDR3aa: CASSSQGAWQPQHF

v_gene: TRBV7-2
d_gene: TRBD1
len: 17
j_gene: TRBJ2-2
abundance: few
CDR3nt: TGTGCCAGCAGGCTTCTCCCGGGACAGGGACACACCGGGGAGCTGTTTTTT
CDR3aa: CASRLLPGQGHTGELFF

v_gene: TRBV10-1
d_gene: NA
len: 13
j_gene: TRBJ2-4
abundance: NA
CDR3nt: TGCGCCAGCAGTGAGTCGAGAGTGGACATTCAGTACTTC
CDR3aa: CASSESRVDIQYF

v_gene: TRBV6-5
d_gene: TRBD1
len: 13
j_gene: TRBJ1-3
abundance: few
CDR3nt: TGTGCCAGCAGTTACTTTACAGGGGACACCATATATTTT
CDR3aa: CASSYFTGDTIYF

v_gene: TRBV6-1
d_gene: TRBD1
len: 15
j_gene: TRBJ1-2
abundance: NA
CDR3nt: TGTGCCAGCAGGACCCCCGGACAGGTCACCTATGGCTACACCTTC
CDR3aa: CASRTPGQVTYGYTF

v_gene: TRBV4-2
d_gene: TRBD2
len: 14
j_gene: TRBJ2-1
abundance: NA
CDR3nt: TGTGCCAGCAGCCAAGCTAGCGGGGGGTATGAGCAGTTCTTC
CDR3aa: CASSQASGGYEQFF

v_gene: TRBV30
d_gene: NA
len: 14
j_gene: TRBJ1-1
abundance: NA
CDR3nt: TGTGCCTGGAGTCAAAGGGGGATGGGCACTGAAGCTTTCTTT
CDR3aa: CAWSQRGMGTEAFF

v_gene: TRBV29-1
d_gene: TRBD1
len: 12
j_gene: TRBJ2-7
abundance: NA
CDR3nt: TGCAGCGTTGCTAGGGGGCTATACGAGCAGTACTTC
CDR3aa: CSVARGLYEQYF

v_gene: TRBV30
d_gene: NA
len: 12
j_gene: TRBJ2-2
abundance: few
CDR3nt: TGTGCCTGGAGTGACCTGGACGGGGAGCTGTTTTTT
CDR3aa: CAWSDLDGELFF

v_gene: TRBV15
d_gene: NA
len: 13
j_gene: TRBJ1-5
abundance: few
CDR3nt: TGTGCCACCAGCAGGGAATCACCACTCTCCCAGCATTTT
CDR3aa: CATSRESPLSQHF

v_gene: TRBV29-1
d_gene: TRBD1
len: 13
j_gene: TRBJ1-2
abundance: few
CDR3nt: TGCAGCGTTGTCGGTCGAGGGGGCTTTGGCTACACCTTC
CDR3aa: CSVVGRGGFGYTF

v_gene: TRBV27
d_gene: NA
len: 13
j_gene: TRBJ1-4
abundance: NA
CDR3nt: TGTGCCAGCAGTTTATCTGCTAATGAAAAACTGTTTTTT
CDR3aa: CASSLSANEKLFF

v_gene: TRBV5-4
d_gene: NA
len: 15
j_gene: TRBJ1-2
abundance: NA
CDR3nt: TGTGCCAGCACCACTTCGAACAGGGTAGAGGTTGGCTACACCTTC
CDR3aa: CASTTSNRVEVGYTF

v_gene: TRBV19
d_gene: TRBD1
len: 13
j_gene: TRBJ2-7
abundance: few
CDR3nt: TGTGCCAGTAGCACGGTTACAGGGGCCGAGCAGTACTTC
CDR3aa: CASSTVTGAEQYF

v_gene: TRBV30
d_gene: NA
len: 16
j_gene: TRBJ2-7
abundance: NA
CDR3nt: TGTGCCTGGAGGTCTCCGACAGATCCGACCTACTACGAGCAGTACTTC
CDR3aa: CAWRSPTDPTYYEQYF

v_gene: TRBV11-2
d_gene: NA
len: 15
j_gene: TRBJ2-3
abundance: NA
CDR3nt: TGTGCCAGCAGCCACAGGGGAGGGTACACAGATACGCAGTATTTT
CDR3aa: CASSHRGGYTDTQYF

v_gene: TRBV30
d_gene: NA
len: 13
j_gene: TRBJ2-7
abundance: NA
CDR3nt: TGTGCCTGGAGTGGGGACTCGTCCTACGAGCAGTACTTC
CDR3aa: CAWSGDSSYEQYF

v_gene: TRBV6-6
d_gene: TRBD2
len: 15
j_gene: TRBJ2-3
abundance: few
CDR3nt: TGTGCCAGCAGTCCGGCTAGCGGGGACACAGATACGCAGTATTTT
CDR3aa: CASSPASGDTDTQYF

v_gene: TRBV18
d_gene: NA
len: 15
j_gene: TRBJ2-3
abundance: NA
CDR3nt: TGTGCCAGCTCACCAGGGGAGGTGAAGGGAGATACGCAGTATTTT
CDR3aa: CASSPGEVKGDTQYF

v_gene: TRBV7-2
d_gene: NA
len: 16
j_gene: TRBJ2-1
abundance: few
CDR3nt: TGTGCCAGCAGCTTAGACGCTAGTAGCTCCTACAATGAGCAGTTCTTC
CDR3aa: CASSLDASSSYNEQFF

v_gene: TRBV10-3
d_gene: NA
len: 14
j_gene: TRBJ2-3
abundance: NA
CDR3nt: TGTGCCATCAGTCCCACGGGGAGGACAGATACGCAGTATTTT
CDR3aa: CAISPTGRTDTQYF

v_gene: TRBV7-9
d_gene: NA
len: 17
j_gene: TRBJ1-5
abundance: NA
CDR3nt: TGTGCCAGCAGCCTCGTACTGCCCAACCGTGGCAATCAGCCCCAGCATTTT
CDR3aa: CASSLVLPNRGNQPQHF

v_gene: TRBV9
d_gene: TRBD2
len: 14
j_gene: TRBJ2-3
abundance: few
CDR3nt: TGTGCCTCCACTAGCGGGGGTTCCACAGATACGCAGTATTTT
CDR3aa: CASTSGGSTDTQYF

v_gene: TRBV5-6
d_gene: NA
len: 16
j_gene: TRBJ1-6
abundance: few
CDR3nt: TGTGCCAGCAGCTTTACCCTTGGGGGGGGTAATTCACCCCTCCACTTT
CDR3aa: CASSFTLGGGNSPLHF

v_gene: TRBV5-1
d_gene: NA
len: 14
j_gene: TRBJ1-4
abundance: NA
CDR3nt: TGCGCCAGCAGCTTGGGACAGGTGAATGAAAAACTGTTTTTT
CDR3aa: CASSLGQVNEKLFF

v_gene: TRBV5-5
d_gene: NA
len: 11
j_gene: TRBJ2-5
abundance: NA
CDR3nt: TGTGCCAGCAGCTCGGGGGAGACCCAGTACTTC
CDR3aa: CASSSGETQYF

v_gene: TRBV7-7
d_gene: NA
len: 14
j_gene: TRBJ2-5
abundance: NA
CDR3nt: TGTGCTAGCAGCCTTGGGGAGCGTCGAGGGACCCAGTACTTC
CDR3aa: CASSLGERRGTQYF

v_gene: TRBV2
d_gene: NA
len: 16
j_gene: TRBJ1-4
abundance: few
CDR3nt: TGTGCCAGCAGTCCTCAAAGGCAAACAACTAATGAAAAACTGTTTTTT
CDR3aa: CASSPQRQTTNEKLFF

v_gene: TRBV10-3
d_gene: TRBD2
len: 14
j_gene: TRBJ2-3
abundance: few
CDR3nt: TGTGCCATCAGTGGACTAGCGGGGTCAGATACGCAGTATTTT
CDR3aa: CAISGLAGSDTQYF

v_gene: TRBV29-1
d_gene: NA
len: 12
j_gene: TRBJ1-2
abundance: NA
CDR3nt: TGCAGCGTTGAATCCGGGAACTATGGCTACACCTTC
CDR3aa: CSVESGNYGYTF

v_gene: TRBV6-5
d_gene: NA
len: 14
j_gene: TRBJ1-1
abundance: NA
CDR3nt: TGTGCCAGCAGTCCCGGCAGGGTTTCCACTGAAGCTTTCTTT
CDR3aa: CASSPGRVSTEAFF